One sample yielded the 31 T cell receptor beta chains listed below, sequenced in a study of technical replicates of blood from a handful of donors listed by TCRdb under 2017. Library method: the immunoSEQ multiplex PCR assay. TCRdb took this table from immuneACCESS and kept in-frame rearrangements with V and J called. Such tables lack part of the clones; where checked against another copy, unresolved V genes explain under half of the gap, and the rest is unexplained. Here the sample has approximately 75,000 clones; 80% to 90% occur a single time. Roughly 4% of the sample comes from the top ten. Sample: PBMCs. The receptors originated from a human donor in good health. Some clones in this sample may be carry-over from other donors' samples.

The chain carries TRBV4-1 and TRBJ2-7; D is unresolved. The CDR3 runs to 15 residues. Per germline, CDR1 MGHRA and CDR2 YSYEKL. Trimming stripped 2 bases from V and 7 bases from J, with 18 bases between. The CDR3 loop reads CASSQRSNYGREQYF. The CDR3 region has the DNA TGCGCCAGCAGCCAACGTTCTAACTATGGAAGAGAGCAGTACTTC.

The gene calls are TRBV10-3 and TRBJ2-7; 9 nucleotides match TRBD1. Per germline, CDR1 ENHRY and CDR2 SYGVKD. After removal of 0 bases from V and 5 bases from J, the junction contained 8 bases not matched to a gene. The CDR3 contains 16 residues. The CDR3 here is CAISESGTGYVHEQYF. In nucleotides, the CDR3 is TGTGCCATCAGTGAGTCGGGGACAGGGTACGTCCACGAGCAGTACTTC.

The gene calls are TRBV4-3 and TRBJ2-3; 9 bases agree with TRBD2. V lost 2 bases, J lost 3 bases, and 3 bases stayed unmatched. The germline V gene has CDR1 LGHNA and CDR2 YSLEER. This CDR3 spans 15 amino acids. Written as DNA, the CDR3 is TGCGCCAGCAGCCAATTGCGGGAGGGAACAGATACGCAGTATTTT. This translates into CASSQLREGTDTQYF.

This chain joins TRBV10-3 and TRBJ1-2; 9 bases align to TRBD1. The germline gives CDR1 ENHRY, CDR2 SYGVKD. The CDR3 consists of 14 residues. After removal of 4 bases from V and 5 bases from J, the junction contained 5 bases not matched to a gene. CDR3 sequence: CAISGGQGRYGYTF. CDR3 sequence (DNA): TGTGCCATCAGTGGAGGACAGGGGAGATATGGCTACACCTTC.

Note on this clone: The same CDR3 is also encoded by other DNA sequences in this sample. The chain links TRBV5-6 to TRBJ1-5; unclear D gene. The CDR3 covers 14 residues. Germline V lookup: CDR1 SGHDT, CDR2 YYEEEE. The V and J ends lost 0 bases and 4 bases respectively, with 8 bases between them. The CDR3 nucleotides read TGTGCCAGCAGCTTGGGTACAGTTAATCAGCCCCAGCATTTT. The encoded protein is CASSLGTVNQPQHF.

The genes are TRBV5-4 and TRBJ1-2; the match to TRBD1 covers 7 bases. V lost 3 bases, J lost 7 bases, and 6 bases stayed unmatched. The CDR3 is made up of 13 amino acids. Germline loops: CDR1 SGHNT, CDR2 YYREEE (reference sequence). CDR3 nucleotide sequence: TGTGCCAGCAGCTCTGACAGGGCCGTTGGCTACACCTTC. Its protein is CASSSDRAVGYTF.

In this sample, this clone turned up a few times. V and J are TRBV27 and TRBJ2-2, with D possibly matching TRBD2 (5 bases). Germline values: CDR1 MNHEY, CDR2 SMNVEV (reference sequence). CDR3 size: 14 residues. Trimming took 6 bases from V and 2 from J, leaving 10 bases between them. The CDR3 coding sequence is TGTGCCAGCAGCTGGACTTTTAACACCGGGGAGCTGTTTTTT. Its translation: CASSWTFNTGELFF.

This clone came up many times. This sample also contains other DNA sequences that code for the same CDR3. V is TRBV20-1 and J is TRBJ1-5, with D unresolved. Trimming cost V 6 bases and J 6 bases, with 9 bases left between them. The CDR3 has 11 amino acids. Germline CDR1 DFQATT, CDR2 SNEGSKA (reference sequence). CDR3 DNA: TGCAGTGCGAGTGCAGGTCAGCCCCAGCATTTT. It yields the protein CSASAGQPQHF.

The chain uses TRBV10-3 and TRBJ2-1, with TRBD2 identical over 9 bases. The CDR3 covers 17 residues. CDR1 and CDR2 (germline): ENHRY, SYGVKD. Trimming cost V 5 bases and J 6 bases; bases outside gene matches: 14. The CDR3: CAISRTPSGMEGNEQFF. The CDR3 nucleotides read TGTGCCATCAGTCGAACGCCTAGCGGGATGGAAGGCAATGAGCAGTTCTTC.

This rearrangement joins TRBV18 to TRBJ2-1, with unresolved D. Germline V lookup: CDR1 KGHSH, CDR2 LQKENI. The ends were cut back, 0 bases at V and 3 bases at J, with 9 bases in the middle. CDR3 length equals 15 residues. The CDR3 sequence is CASSPPSTNYNEQFF. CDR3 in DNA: TGTGCCAGCTCACCACCTAGCACAAACTACAATGAGCAGTTCTTC.

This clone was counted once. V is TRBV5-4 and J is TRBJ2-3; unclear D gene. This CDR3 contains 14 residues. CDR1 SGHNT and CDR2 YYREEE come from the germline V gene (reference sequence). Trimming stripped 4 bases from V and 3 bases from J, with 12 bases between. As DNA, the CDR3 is TGTGCCAGCAGCCCTTCCGGGTTAACAGATACGCAGTATTTT. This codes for CASSPSGLTDTQYF.

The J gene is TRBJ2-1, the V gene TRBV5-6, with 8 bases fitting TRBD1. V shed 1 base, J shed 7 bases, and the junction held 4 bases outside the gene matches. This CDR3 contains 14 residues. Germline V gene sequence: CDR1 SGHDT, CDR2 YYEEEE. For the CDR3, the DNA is TGTGCCAGCAGCTTGTGGACAGGGAAGAATGAGCAGTTCTTC. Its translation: CASSLWTGKNEQFF.

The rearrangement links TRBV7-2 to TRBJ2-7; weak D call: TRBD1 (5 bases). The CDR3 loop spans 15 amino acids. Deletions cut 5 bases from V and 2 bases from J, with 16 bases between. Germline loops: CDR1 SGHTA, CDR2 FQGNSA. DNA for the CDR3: TGTGCCAGCAGCCCGTCGTGGGGCACCCCCTACGAGCAGTACTTC. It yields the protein CASSPSWGTPYEQYF.

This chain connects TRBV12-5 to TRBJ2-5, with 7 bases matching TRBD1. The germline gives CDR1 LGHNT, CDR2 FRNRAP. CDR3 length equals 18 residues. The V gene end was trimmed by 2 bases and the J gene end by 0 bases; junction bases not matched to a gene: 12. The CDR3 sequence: CASGLPNLRDRNQETQYF. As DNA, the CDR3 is TGTGCTAGTGGTTTGCCTAACCTCCGGGACAGAAACCAAGAGACCCAGTACTTC.

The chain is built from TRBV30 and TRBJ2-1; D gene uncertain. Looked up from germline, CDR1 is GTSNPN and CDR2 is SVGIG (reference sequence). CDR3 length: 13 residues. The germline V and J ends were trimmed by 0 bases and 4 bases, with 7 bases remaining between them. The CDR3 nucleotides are TGTGCCTGGAGTGTCGATCAGTACAATGAGCAGTTCTTC. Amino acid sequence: CAWSVDQYNEQFF.

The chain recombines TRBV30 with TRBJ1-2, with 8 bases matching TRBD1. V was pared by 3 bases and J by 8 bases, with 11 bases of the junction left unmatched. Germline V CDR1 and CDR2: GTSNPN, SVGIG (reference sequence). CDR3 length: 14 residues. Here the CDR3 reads CAWRETGVLGGYTF. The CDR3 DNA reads TGTGCCTGGAGGGAGACAGGGGTTCTAGGAGGCTACACCTTC.

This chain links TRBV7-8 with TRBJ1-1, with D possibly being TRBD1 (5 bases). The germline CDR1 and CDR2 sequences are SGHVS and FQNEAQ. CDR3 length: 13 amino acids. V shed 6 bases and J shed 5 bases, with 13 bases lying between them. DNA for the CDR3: TGTGCCAGCAGACAGGCGGGGGGGACTGAAGCTTTCTTT. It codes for CASRQAGGTEAFF.

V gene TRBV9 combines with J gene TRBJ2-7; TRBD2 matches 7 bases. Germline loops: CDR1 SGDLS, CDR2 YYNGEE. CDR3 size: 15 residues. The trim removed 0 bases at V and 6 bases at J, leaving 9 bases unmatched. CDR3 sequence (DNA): TGTGCCAGCAGCGTAGTTCGTCTAGCGGTGGGCGAGCAGTACTTC. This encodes CASSVVRLAVGEQYF.

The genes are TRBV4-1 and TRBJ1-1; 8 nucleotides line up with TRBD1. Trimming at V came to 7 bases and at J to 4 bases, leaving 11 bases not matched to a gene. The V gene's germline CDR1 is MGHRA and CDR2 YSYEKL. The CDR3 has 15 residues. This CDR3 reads CASTPADRESTEAFF. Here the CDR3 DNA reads TGCGCCAGCACCCCAGCGGACAGGGAAAGCACTGAAGCTTTCTTT.

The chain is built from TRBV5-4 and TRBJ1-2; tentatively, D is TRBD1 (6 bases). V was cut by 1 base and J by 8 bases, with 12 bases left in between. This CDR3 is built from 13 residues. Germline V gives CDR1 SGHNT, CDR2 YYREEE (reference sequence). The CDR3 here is CASSLFKGEGYTF. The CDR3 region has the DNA TGTGCCAGCAGCTTGTTTAAGGGGGAAGGCTACACCTTC.

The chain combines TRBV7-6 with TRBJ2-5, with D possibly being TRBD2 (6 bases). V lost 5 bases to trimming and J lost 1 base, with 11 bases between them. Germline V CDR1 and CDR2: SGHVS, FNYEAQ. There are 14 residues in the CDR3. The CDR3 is CASSRGLIQETQYF. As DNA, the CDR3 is TGTGCCAGCAGCCGGGGACTGATCCAAGAGACCCAGTACTTC.

This chain's CDR3 is CATSREGGVTEAFF. CDR3 bases: TGTGCCACCAGCAGAGAAGGGGGGGTCACTGAAGCTTTCTTT. This sequence joins TRBV15 and TRBJ1-1, with D possibly matching TRBD1 (6 bases). V lost 0 bases to trimming and J lost 4 bases, with 9 bases between them. There are 14 residues in the CDR3. Germline loops: CDR1 LNHNV, CDR2 YYDKDF (reference sequence). Complete variable domain (other parts from reference TRBV15 and TRBJ1-1): DAMVIQNPRYQVTQFGKPVTLSCSQTLNHNVMYWYQQKSSQAPKLLFHYYDKDFNNEADTPDNFQSRRPNTSFCFLDIRSPGLGDTAMYLCATSREGGVTEAFFGQGTRLTVV.

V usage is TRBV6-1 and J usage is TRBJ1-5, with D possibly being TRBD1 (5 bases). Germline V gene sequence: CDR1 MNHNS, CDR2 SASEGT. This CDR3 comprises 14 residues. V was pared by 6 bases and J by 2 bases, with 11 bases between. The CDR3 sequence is CASRTPGGNQPQHF. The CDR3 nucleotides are TGTGCCAGCAGGACTCCGGGGGGCAATCAGCCCCAGCATTTT.

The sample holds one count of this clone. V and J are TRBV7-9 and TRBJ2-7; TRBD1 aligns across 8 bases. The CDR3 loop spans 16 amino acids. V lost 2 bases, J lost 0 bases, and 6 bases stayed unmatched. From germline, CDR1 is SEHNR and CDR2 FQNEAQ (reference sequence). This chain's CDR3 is CASSLNTGQDSYEQYF. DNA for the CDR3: TGTGCCAGCAGCTTAAATACGGGACAGGACTCCTACGAGCAGTACTTC.

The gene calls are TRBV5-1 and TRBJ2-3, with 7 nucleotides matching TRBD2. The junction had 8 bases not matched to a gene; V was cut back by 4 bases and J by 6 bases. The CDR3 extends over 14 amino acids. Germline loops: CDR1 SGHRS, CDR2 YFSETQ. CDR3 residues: CASSTRTSLDTQYF. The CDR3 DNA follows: TGCGCCAGCAGCACCCGGACTAGTTTGGATACGCAGTATTTT.

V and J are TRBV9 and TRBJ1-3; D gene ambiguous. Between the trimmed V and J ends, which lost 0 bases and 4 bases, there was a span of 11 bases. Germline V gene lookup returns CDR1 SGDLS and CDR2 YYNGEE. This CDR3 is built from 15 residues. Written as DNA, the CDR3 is TGTGCCAGCAGCGTAGGGTTCGGGTCCGGAAACACCATATATTTT. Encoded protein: CASSVGFGSGNTIYF.

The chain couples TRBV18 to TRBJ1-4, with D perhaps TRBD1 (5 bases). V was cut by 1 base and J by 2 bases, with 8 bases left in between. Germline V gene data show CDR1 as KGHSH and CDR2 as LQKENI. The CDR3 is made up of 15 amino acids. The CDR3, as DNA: TGTGCCAGCTCACCACGGGGGGAGACTAATGAAAAACTGTTTTTT. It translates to CASSPRGETNEKLFF.

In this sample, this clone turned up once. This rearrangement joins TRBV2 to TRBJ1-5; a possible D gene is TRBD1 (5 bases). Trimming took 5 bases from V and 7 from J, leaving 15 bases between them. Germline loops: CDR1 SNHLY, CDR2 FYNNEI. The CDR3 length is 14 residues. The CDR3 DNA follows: TGTGCCAGCAGTAGACAGTCCTCAAGCCAGCCCCAGCATTTT. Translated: CASSRQSSSQPQHF.

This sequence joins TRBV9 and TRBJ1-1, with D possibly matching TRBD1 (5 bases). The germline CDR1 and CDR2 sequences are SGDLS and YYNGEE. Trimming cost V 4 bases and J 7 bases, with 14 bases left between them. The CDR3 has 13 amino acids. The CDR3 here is CASSPQQEGEAFF. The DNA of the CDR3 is TGTGCCAGCAGCCCCCAACAGGAGGGTGAAGCTTTCTTT.

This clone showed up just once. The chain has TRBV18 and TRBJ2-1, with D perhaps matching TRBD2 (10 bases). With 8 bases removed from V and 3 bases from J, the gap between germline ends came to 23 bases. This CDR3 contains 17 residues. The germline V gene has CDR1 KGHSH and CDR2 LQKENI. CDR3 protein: CASEGQGTSGVYNEQFF. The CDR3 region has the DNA TGTGCCAGCGAGGGACAGGGTACTAGCGGGGTCTACAATGAGCAGTTCTTC.

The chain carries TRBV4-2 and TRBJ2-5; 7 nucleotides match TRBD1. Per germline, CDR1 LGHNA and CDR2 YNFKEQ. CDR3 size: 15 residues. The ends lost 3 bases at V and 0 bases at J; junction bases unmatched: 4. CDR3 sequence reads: CASSQGQSHQETQYF. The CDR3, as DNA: TGTGCCAGCAGCCAGGGACAGAGCCACCAAGAGACCCAGTACTTC.